The T cell receptor beta chain described here comes from a study of blood T cell repertoires in COVID-19 (dated by TCRdb to 2020 to 2022). Background for the entire study: Collaborator samples came from the United States, Italy and Spain and covered acute and convalescent phases of COVID-19. The prospective study material was composed of cDNA or gDNA derived from T cells, B-cell-depleted T cells, or PBMCs. The dataset comprised deeply sampled blood TCRbeta repertoires from subjects exposed to, actively infected with, or recovered from COVID-19. Where available, HLA class I and class II types were taken from metadata supplied by the sample provider and were not determined by assay-based typing. A de-identified subject ID, COVID-19 status, age in years and sex were almost always included in the sample metadata. The samples were drawn from two sources: the first 160 participants of the ongoing ImmuneRACE study, and over 950 subjects contributed by 6 global collaborators. The repertoires were made available in a free public database intended to serve as a resource for research on the immune response to SARS-CoV-2.

The CDR3 goes from the cysteine to the phenylalanine over 14 residues. Left in the record is the CDR3 DNA by itself, 42 bases read in frame from the first base. Germline trimming amounts to 1 base on V and 10 bases on J, with 6 as the count of junction bases outside the gene matches. The germline V gene encodes CDR1 LGHNT and CDR2 FRNRAP. TCRbeta CDR3 regions were amplified from genomic DNA by means of the immunoSEQ Assay, a bias-controlled multiplex PCR. As for the authors' bioinformatics: The number of nucleated cells in each sample was estimated from the amplification of reference gene primers within the assay. Sequence reads were collapsed and filtered to measure the absolute abundance of every unique TCRbeta CDR3 rearrangement. For each sample, productive Simpson clonality was calculated as the square root of Simpson's diversity index across productive rearrangements. TCRdb stores this immuneACCESS table with in-frame sequences only. Part of the clones is absent; in the studies checked, under half of the shortfall reflects unresolved V genes, and no reason is known for the rest. The V and J calls and clone size were taken over from that table, and D and trimming were inferred from the DNA. Counted in this sample were roughly 150,000 clones; 83% of them appeared once. The ten largest clonotypes hold roughly 1.9% of the sample.

Collaborating institutions collected whole blood in K2EDTA tubes following their own protocols. Collaborator samples were shipped for TCRbeta analysis as frozen whole blood, isolated PBMCs, or DNA extracted from either sample type. The investigation overall reported the following: The amount of clinical and demographic metadata varied by source and participant and was provided uncurated.

About this clone itself: No antigen is known for it. Base qualities are not recorded, but no much larger clone differs from it by a single base.

The chain uses TRBV12-5 and TRBJ2-1, with 8 central nucleotides matching TRBD2. This receptor was identified in a woman of 80 years or more with acute or convalescent COVID-19. Sequenced material: peripheral blood. The CDR3 loop reads CASGLDAGGSEQFF. The DNA sequence is as follows: TGTGCTAGTGGTTTGGACGCGGGAGGAAGCGAGCAGTTCTTC. Full variable domain (CDR3 extended with the reference TRBV12-5 and TRBJ2-1 proteins): DARVTQTPRHKVTEMGQEVTMRCQPILGHNTVFWYRQTMMQGLELLAYFRNRAPLDDSGMPKDRFSAEMPDATLATLKIQPSEPRDSAVYFCASGLDAGGSEQFFGPGTRLTVL.